A single sample gave rise to the 22 T cell receptor beta chains below, sequenced in a study of tumor-infiltrating lymphocytes in primary liver carcinoma. With around 490 ng total RNA as template and a constant-region primer, TCR beta cDNA was made. Construction of TCR beta libraries relied on three successive nested multiplex PCR rounds employing slightly modified ARM-PCR. Running 9 to 11 cycles apiece, the first two PCR rounds relied on TRBV1-TRBV30 forward primers together with a C-beta reverse primer. Using its own MiXCR run on the multiplex PCR reads, TCRdb lists one record per CDR3 protein. This sample has tens of thousands of distinct CDR3 sequences; less than 75% occur once, and the top ten carry approximately 50%. It was from approximately 20-30 mg of unsorted bulk tissue that RNA and DNA were co-extracted. The sequencing input was liver tumor tissue from sampling region 2. Subset: tumor region T2, inferior pole. The receptor source for this set is a man in his forties with primary liver carcinoma and hepatitis B virus infection.

The CDR3 region has the DNA TGTGCCAGCTCCCTCGGCACAGAACAGTACTTC. It is translated as CASSLGTEQYF. This chain links TRBV12-3 or TRBV12-4 with TRBJ2-7; unclear D gene. V lost 8 bases to trimming and J lost 10 bases, with 15 bases between them. The CDR3 has 11 amino acids.

As concerns this clonotype: Because the CDR3 is missing its conserved closing phenylalanine or tryptophan, this is likely a read error. The chain carries TRBV4-1 and TRBJ1-3; D remains unclear. The CDR3 has 11 residues. CDR1 and CDR2 from the germline V gene are MGHRA and YSYEKL. CDR3 coding DNA: TGCACCAGCAGCCAATCGGACACCATATATATT. Its translation is CTSSQSDTIYI.

The chain uses TRBV11-3 and TRBJ1-5, with TRBD1 as a possible D gene (5 bases). The V gene lost 5 bases and the J gene lost 5 bases, with 13 bases spanning the gap. Per the germline V gene, CDR1 is SGHNT and CDR2 is YENEEA. The CDR3 loop spans 14 amino acids. The CDR3 DNA is TGTGCCAGCAGCAGCAGGGTTGGCGATCAGCCCCAGCATTTT. As protein: CASSSRVGDQPQHF.

Notes on this clonotype: A read error may account for a junction end that differs from germline. The chain recombines TRBV5-5 with TRBJ2-7, with 10 bases identical to TRBD1. The CDR3 is 14 residues long. Germline CDR1 SGHKS, CDR2 YYEKEE (reference sequence). CDR3 protein: CANNFRDRGYEQYF. The CDR3 DNA reads as TGTGCCAACAACTTCCGGGACAGGGGTTACGAACAGTACTTC.

V and J are TRBV12-3 or TRBV12-4 and TRBJ2-1; 8 nucleotides line up with TRBD1. CDR3 length: 13 residues. Trimming cost V 10 bases and J 9 bases; bases outside gene matches: 11. CDR3 residues: CATQGAKEGEQFF. The CDR3 DNA sequence: TGTGCCACCCAGGGGGCCAAGGAGGGTGAGCAGTTCTTC.

Of note for this clonotype: The junction departs from the called germline gene at one end, perhaps through a read error. V gene TRBV11-2 combines with J gene TRBJ2-5, with D tentatively TRBD2 (6 bases). CDR1 and CDR2 (germline): SGHAT, FQNNGV. This CDR3 contains 16 residues. The CDR3 region is CASSQTPGGGKEVQCF. The CDR3 DNA reads as TGTGCCAGCAGCCAAACTCCTGGCGGAGGGAAAGAGGTCCAGTGCTTC. The whole variable domain, remainder taken from reference TRBV11-2 and TRBJ2-5, is EAGVAQSPRYKIIEKRQSVAFWCNPISGHATLYWYQQILGQGPKLLIQFQNNGVVDDSQLPKDRFSAERLKGVDSTLKIQPAKLEDSAVYLCASSQTPGGGKEVQCFGPGTRLLVL.

This clonotype appeared many times. The rearrangement joins TRBV6-2 or TRBV6-3 to TRBJ2-7; 9 positions agree with TRBD1. Germline values: CDR1 MNHEY, CDR2 SVGEGT. The CDR3 covers 14 residues. Trimming removed 6 bases from V and 5 bases from J; junction bases left unmatched: 8. CDR3 region: CASSLRDRAHEQYF. CDR3 nucleotide sequence: TGTGCCAGCAGCCTCCGGGACAGGGCCCACGAGCAGTACTTC.

This chain connects TRBV11-2 to TRBJ1-6; D remains unclear. This CDR3 region has 13 residues. The germline V gene has CDR1 SGHAT and CDR2 FQNNGV. Trimming stripped 5 bases from V and 9 bases from J, with 11 bases between. Here the CDR3 reads CASSRVRGSPLHF. In DNA, the CDR3 is TGTGCCAGCAGCAGGGTACGGGGTTCACCCCTCCACTTT. Based on the CDR3 plus reference TRBV11-2 and TRBJ1-6, the full variable domain is EAGVAQSPRYKIIEKRQSVAFWCNPISGHATLYWYQQILGQGPKLLIQFQNNGVVDDSQLPKDRFSAERLKGVDSTLKIQPAKLEDSAVYLCASSRVRGSPLHFGNGTRLTVT.

Comment on this clonotype: A much more abundant neighbour one base away suggests this may be a read error. The genes are TRBV5-1 and TRBJ2-1; 10 positions match TRBD2. The germline gives CDR1 SGHRS, CDR2 YFSETQ. The CDR3 is 16 amino acids. The CDR3 bases are TGCGCCAACAGCCGAGGGGGGACTAGCGCTTACAATGGGCAGTTCTTC. Encoded protein: CANSRGGTSAYNGQFF.

Only one count was recorded for this clonotype. This chain uses TRBV11-2 with TRBJ2-5, with D tentatively TRBD1 or TRBD2 (5 bases each). The CDR3 consists of 18 residues. Trimming pared 1 base from V and 3 bases from J, leaving 21 bases between. CDR1 is SGHAT and CDR2 is FQNNGV in the germline V gene. The CDR3 DNA sequence: TGTGCCAGCAGCTTAGTGGGGCTAGCCCTGGGAAAAGAAGAGACCCAGTACTTC. This translates into CASSLVGLALGKEETQYF.

In this sample, this clonotype turned up many times. The V and J genes are TRBV6-1 and TRBJ2-7; no definite D call. Per germline, CDR1 MNHNS and CDR2 SASEGT. This CDR3 has 13 amino acids. Trimming shortened V by 2 bases and J by 9 bases, and 14 bases separated the two germline ends. The CDR3 loop reads CASSETYDLGQYF. As DNA, the CDR3 is TGTGCCAGCAGTGAAACTTACGACCTCGGGCAGTACTTC.

The CDR3 here is CASSPEQGTYF. CDR3 DNA sequence: TGTGCCAGCTCACCGGAACAGGGGACGTACTTC. This chain connects TRBV18 to TRBJ2-7; the match to TRBD1 covers 7 bases. The V segment lost 3 bases and the J segment 12 bases; nucleotides outside the gene matches: 5. Germline V gives CDR1 KGHSH, CDR2 LQKENI. This CDR3 region has 11 residues.

This clonotype showed up just once. Sequence at one end of the junction differs from germline and may be a read error. The chain recombines TRBV5-6 with TRBJ2-3; 8 bases are a match to TRBD1. CDR1 SGHDT and CDR2 YYEEEE come from the germline V gene. This CDR3 comprises 14 residues. The DNA for the CDR3 is TGTGCCGGCAGCTTGCAGGGGGCAACAGATATGCAGTATTTT. It specifies CAGSLQGATDMQYF.

About this clonotype: The CDR3 ends on some other residue instead of the conserved phenylalanine or tryptophan, so this is likely a read error. The chain couples TRBV4-1 to TRBJ2-5; TRBD1 might be the D (5 bases). Germline V CDR1 and CDR2: MGHRA, YSYEKL. The V and J ends lost 0 bases and 4 bases respectively, with 6 bases between them. The CDR3 has 13 amino acids. CDR3 amino acids: CASSQDDRETQYL. CDR3 DNA sequence: TGCGCCAGCAGCCAAGACGACAGAGAGACCCAGTACCTC.

A remark on this clonotype: One end of the junction does not line up with germline, which may come from a read error. The chain joins TRBV4-3 to TRBJ1-2; D is unclear. This CDR3 region has 13 residues. Germline CDR1 reads LGHNA; CDR2 reads YSLEER. This CDR3 reads CASSQEGNYGYAF. DNA for the CDR3: TGCGCCAGCAGCCAAGAGGGTAACTATGGCTACGCCTTC.

The chain combines TRBV10-1 with TRBJ1-5, with D unresolved. With 3 bases removed from V and 7 bases from J, the gap between germline ends came to 7 bases. The germline CDR1 and CDR2 sequences are WNHNN and SYGVQD (reference sequence). This CDR3 has 12 amino acids. For the CDR3, the DNA is TGCGCCAGCAGTGATTTAGGCCAGCCCCAGCATTTT. Its protein product is CASSDLGQPQHF.

A remark on this clonotype: Relative to the germline gene, one junction end is altered; a read error may explain this. CDR3 sequence: CAISEWRGTSGRTFSGASVLTF. The CDR3 DNA reads as TGTGCCATCAGTGAGTGGAGGGGGACTAGCGGGAGAACTTTCTCTGGGGCCAGCGTCCTGACTTTC. The chain uses TRBV10-3 and TRBJ2-6; 14 positions agree with TRBD2. This CDR3 region has 22 residues. Per the germline V gene, CDR1 is ENHRY and CDR2 is SYGVKD.

This chain links TRBV5-4 with TRBJ1-1, with 7 bases identical to TRBD1. V dropped 5 bases and J dropped 0; count of bases not matched to a gene: 10. The CDR3 sequence is 16 residues long. Per the germline V gene, CDR1 is SGHNT and CDR2 is YYREEE (reference sequence). The CDR3 region has the DNA TGTGCCAGCAGGCAATTTGGGACAGTGATGAACACTGAAGCTTTCTTT. Encoded protein: CASRQFGTVMNTEAFF.

About this clonotype itself: This may come from a read error, since a much larger clone is one base off. The CDR3: CTSSSAGPAFF. The CDR3 nucleotides are TGTACCAGCAGTTCGGCAGGGCCGGCTTTCTTT. The V call is TRBV6-2 or TRBV6-3, the J call TRBJ1-1; TRBD1 is a possible D gene (5 bases). This CDR3 contains 11 residues. Per the germline V gene, CDR1 is MNHEY and CDR2 is SVGEGT.

Turning to this clonotype: A junction end diverges from the germline sequence, so it may reflect a read error. V gene TRBV11-3 combines with J gene TRBJ2-1; D remains unclear. The CDR3 runs 14 residues. The germline gives CDR1 SGHNT, CDR2 YENEEA. The CDR3 DNA sequence: TGTGCCAGCAGCATAGACCTCTCGAACAATGAGCAGTTCTTC. Protein: CASSIDLSNNEQFF.

A note on this clonotype: One junction end does not reproduce the germline sequence, and a read error may be involved. The rearrangement joins TRBV5-4 to TRBJ2-1; TRBD2 matches at 7 bases. Germline CDR1 reads SGHNT; CDR2 reads YYREEE (reference sequence). The CDR3 totals 13 residues. The CDR3, as DNA: TGTGCAAGCAGCTGGCCGGGGGGAGGTAAGCAGTTCTTC. It is translated as CASSWPGGGKQFF.

In regard to this clonotype: A read error may account for a junction end that differs from germline. The gene calls are TRBV6-2 or TRBV6-3 and TRBJ2-5, with D unresolved. Germline CDR1 is MNHEY and CDR2 is SVGEGT. The CDR3 spans 13 residues. CDR3 protein: CASSSGPANTQYF. CDR3 DNA: TGTGCCAGTAGTTCCGGACCAGCGAACACCCAGTACTTC.